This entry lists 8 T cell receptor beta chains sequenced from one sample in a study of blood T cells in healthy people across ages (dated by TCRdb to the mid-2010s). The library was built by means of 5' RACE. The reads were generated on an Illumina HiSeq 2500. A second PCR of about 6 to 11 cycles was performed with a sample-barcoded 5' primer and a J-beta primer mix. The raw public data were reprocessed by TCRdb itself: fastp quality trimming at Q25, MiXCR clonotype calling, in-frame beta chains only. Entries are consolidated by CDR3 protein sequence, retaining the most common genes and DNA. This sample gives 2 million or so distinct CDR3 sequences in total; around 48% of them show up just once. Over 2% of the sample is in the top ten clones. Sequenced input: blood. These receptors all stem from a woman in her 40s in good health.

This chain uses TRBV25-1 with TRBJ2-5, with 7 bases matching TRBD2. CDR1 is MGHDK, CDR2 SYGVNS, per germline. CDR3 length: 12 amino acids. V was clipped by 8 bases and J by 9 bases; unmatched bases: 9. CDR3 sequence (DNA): TGTGCCAGCGCCTTAATGCGGGGGTCCCAGTACTTC. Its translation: CASALMRGSQYF.

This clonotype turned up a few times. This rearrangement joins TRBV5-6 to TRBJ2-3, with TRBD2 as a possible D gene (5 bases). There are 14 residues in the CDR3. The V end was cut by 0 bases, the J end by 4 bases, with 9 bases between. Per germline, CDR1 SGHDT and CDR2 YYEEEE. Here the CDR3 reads CASSLERPADTQYF. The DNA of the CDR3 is TGTGCCAGCAGCTTGGAGCGGCCCGCAGATACGCAGTATTTT.

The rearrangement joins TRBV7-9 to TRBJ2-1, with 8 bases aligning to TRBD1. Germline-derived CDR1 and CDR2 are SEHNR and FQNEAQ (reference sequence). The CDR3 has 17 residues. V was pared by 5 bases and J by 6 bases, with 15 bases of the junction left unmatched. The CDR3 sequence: CASSPIWGTGGFNEQFF. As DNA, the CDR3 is TGTGCCAGCAGCCCCATCTGGGGGACAGGAGGGTTCAATGAGCAGTTCTTC.

The CDR3 loop reads CASSLDVARQGGYTF. The CDR3 coding sequence is TGTGCCAGCAGCTTAGACGTGGCCAGACAGGGTGGCTACACCTTC. The rearrangement joins TRBV7-9 to TRBJ1-2; 7 bases are shared with TRBD1. V shed 1 base, J shed 7 bases, and the junction held 9 bases outside the gene matches. Germline V gives CDR1 SEHNR, CDR2 FQNEAQ (reference sequence). The CDR3 covers 15 residues.

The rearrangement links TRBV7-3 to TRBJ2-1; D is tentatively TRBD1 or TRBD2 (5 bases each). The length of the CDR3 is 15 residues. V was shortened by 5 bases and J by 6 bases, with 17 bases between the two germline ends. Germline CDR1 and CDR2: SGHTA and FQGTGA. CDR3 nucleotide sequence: TGTGCCAGCAGCCAGCTCGGGGCCGCTTCCAATGAGCAGTTCTTC. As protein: CASSQLGAASNEQFF.

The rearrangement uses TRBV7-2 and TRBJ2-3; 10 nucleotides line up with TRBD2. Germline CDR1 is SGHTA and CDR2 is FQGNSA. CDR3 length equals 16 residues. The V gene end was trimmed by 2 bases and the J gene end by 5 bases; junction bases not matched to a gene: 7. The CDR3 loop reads CASSLMPSGGQDTQYF. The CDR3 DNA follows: TGTGCCAGCAGCTTAATGCCTAGCGGGGGTCAAGATACGCAGTATTTT.

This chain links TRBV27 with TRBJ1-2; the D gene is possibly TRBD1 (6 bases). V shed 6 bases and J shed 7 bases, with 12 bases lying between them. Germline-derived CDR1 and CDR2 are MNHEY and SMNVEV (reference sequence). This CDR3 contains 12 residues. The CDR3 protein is CASSFRGSGYTF. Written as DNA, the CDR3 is TGTGCCAGCAGCTTTAGGGGGTCTGGCTACACCTTC.

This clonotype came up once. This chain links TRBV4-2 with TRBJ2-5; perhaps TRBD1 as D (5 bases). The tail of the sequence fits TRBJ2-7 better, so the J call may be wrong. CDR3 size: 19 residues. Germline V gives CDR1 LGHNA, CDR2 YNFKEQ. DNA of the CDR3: TGTGCCAGCAGCCAAGCCGGCCCGTACAGGACCCCAAAAGGGTACGAGCAGTACTTC. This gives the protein CASSQAGPYRTPKGYEQYF.